The 8 T cell receptor beta chains below all came from one sample that was sequenced in a study of CD8 T cells in Susac syndrome (dated by TCRdb to about 2019). To prepare the library, the immunoSEQ multiplex PCR assay was applied. RNA was extracted using the RNeasy kit, and roughly 0.5 to 1 ug of the RNA was reverse transcribed with random hexamers. TCRdb reprocessing: public reads trimmed at Q25 with fastp, clones called with MiXCR, in-frame beta chains kept. Each entry merges the rows of one CDR3 protein and shows their most common DNA and genes. In all, the sample holds 150,000 to 200,000 distinct CDR3 sequences, and around 94% of those were seen once. 0.13% to 0.15% of the sample is held by the ten biggest clonotypes. Sequences were obtained from CD4+ T cells from PBMCs. Receptor source: a human donor in good health.

V and J are TRBV15 and TRBJ2-7; TRBD1 might be the D (5 bases). Germline CDR1 and CDR2: LNHNV and YYDKDF (reference sequence). The CDR3 is 16 residues long. The V end lost 0 bases, the J end lost 4 bases, and 16 bases lay between the germline ends. CDR3 region: CATSRERPGFGYEQYF. CDR3 sequence (DNA): TGTGCCACCAGCAGAGAGCGGCCAGGGTTCGGATACGAGCAGTACTTC.

This chain uses TRBV15 with TRBJ2-7; 9 bases match TRBD1. CDR1 LNHNV and CDR2 YYDKDF come from the germline V gene (reference sequence). CDR3 size: 14 residues. V was clipped by 3 bases and J by 3 bases; unmatched bases: 3. CDR3: CATSSRDRDYEQYF. CDR3 DNA: TGTGCCACCAGCAGCAGGGACAGGGACTACGAGCAGTACTTC.

The rearrangement uses TRBV20-1 and TRBJ2-7; tentatively, D is TRBD2 (6 bases). V was shortened by 0 bases and J by 1 base, with 22 bases between the two germline ends. Per the germline V gene, CDR1 is DFQATT and CDR2 is SNEGSKA (reference sequence). The CDR3 is 18 residues long. The CDR3 nucleotides are TGCAGTGCTAGAGATCTAATCTGGGACTTTGGTTCGTCCTACGAGCAGTACTTC. Amino acids: CSARDLIWDFGSSYEQYF.

The V gene is TRBV20-1, the J gene TRBJ2-5, with 7 bases aligning to TRBD1. Germline V gene data show CDR1 as DFQATT and CDR2 as SNEGSKA (reference sequence). The V segment lost 2 bases and the J segment 1 base; nucleotides outside the gene matches: 7. The CDR3 has 15 residues. CDR3 loop: CSARPGRDSQETQYF. CDR3 coding DNA: TGCAGTGCTAGACCCGGCCGGGACAGCCAAGAGACCCAGTACTTC.

This rearrangement joins TRBV27 to TRBJ2-7; the match to TRBD1 covers 9 bases. V lost 6 bases and J lost 6; bases outside the gene matches: 9. Germline lookup yields CDR1 MNHEY and CDR2 SMNVEV (reference sequence). The length of the CDR3 is 14 residues. The CDR3 here is CASRPGQGIGEQYF. The CDR3 region has the DNA TGTGCCAGCAGGCCGGGACAGGGAATCGGCGAGCAGTACTTC.

The rearrangement joins TRBV5-4 to TRBJ2-7, with D possibly being TRBD1 (6 bases). CDR3 length: 15 residues. With 2 bases removed from V and 0 bases from J, the gap between germline ends came to 12 bases. CDR1 is SGHNT, CDR2 YYREEE, per germline (reference sequence). The CDR3 DNA sequence: TGTGCCAGCAGCTTTGACAGGAGGAGCTCCTACGAGCAGTACTTC. Translation gives CASSFDRRSSYEQYF.

The CDR3 region is CASSKWTGDEEETQYF. CDR3 bases: TGTGCCAGTAGTAAGTGGACAGGAGACGAGGAAGAGACCCAGTACTTC. This chain uses TRBV19 with TRBJ2-5, with 7 bases identical to TRBD1. This CDR3 region has 16 residues. The J segment lost 3 bases and the V segment lost 4 bases, leaving 11 bases of the junction unmatched. Germline CDR1 reads LNHDA; CDR2 reads SQIVND (reference sequence).

The genes are TRBV12-3 or TRBV12-4 and TRBJ1-5; D not resolved. The CDR3 loop spans 11 amino acids. The germline V and J ends were trimmed by 7 bases and 7 bases, with 8 bases remaining between them. CDR3 bases: TGTGCCAGCATGGGGTTACAGCCCCAGCATTTT. It codes for CASMGLQPQHF.